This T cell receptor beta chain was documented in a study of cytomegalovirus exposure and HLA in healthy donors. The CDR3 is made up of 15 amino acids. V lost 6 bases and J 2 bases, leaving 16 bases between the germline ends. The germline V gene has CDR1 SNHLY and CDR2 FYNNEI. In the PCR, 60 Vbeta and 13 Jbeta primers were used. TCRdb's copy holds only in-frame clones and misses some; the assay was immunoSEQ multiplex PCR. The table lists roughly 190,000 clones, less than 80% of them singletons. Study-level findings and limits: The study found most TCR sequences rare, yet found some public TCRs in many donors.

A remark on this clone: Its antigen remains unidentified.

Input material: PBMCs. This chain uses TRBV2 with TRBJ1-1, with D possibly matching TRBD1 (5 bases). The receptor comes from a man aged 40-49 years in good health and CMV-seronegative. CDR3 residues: CASRNREGINTEAFF. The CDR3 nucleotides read TGTGCCAGCAGGAACCGGGAGGGGATAAACACTGAAGCTTTCTTT. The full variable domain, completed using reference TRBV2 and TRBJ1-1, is EPEVTQTPSHQVTQMGQEVILRCVPISNHLYFYWYRQILGQKVEFLVSFYNNEISEKSEIFDDQFSVERPDGSNFTLKIRSTKLEDSAMYFCASRNREGINTEAFFGQGTRLTVV.